These 27 T cell receptor beta chains originate from one sample sequenced in a study of response to subunit inactivated influenza vaccine. Using its own MiXCR run on the RT-PCR reads, TCRdb lists one record per CDR3 protein. This table holds 560,000 or so distinct CDR3 sequences, approximately 7.7% found once. The source material was PBMCs from blood, sampled around 25 months after vaccination. The origin of the receptors is a man between 50 and 69 years old who received an inactivated influenza vaccine.

Only a few counts were recorded for this clonotype. V gene TRBV5-1 combines with J gene TRBJ2-2, with 9 nucleotides matching TRBD1. V lost 4 bases to trimming and J lost 4 bases; unmatched junction nucleotides: 8. This CDR3 region has 16 residues. Germline values: CDR1 SGHRS, CDR2 YFSETQ. CDR3 residues: CASSLNRGPGTGELFF. The CDR3 DNA sequence: TGCGCCAGCAGCCTGAACAGGGGGCCAGGCACCGGGGAGCTGTTTTTT.

This chain uses TRBV6-2 or TRBV6-3 with TRBJ2-1, with D perhaps being TRBD1 or TRBD2 (5 bases each). This CDR3 is built from 16 residues. V lost 4 bases and J lost 4, with 17 bases in between. CDR1 and CDR2 from the germline V gene are MNHEY and SVGEGT. The CDR3: CASSSTGAGRYNEQFF. CDR3 sequence (DNA): TGTGCCAGCAGTTCCACCGGGGCCGGGCGTTACAATGAGCAGTTCTTC.

This clonotype was observed a few times. V gene TRBV28 combines with J gene TRBJ2-1; 9 bases fit TRBD2. This CDR3 region has 16 residues. J gave up 0 bases and V 10 bases, and 10 bases lay outside the gene matches. Germline-derived CDR1 and CDR2 are MDHEN and SYDVKM. The CDR3 DNA is TGTGCCATTAATAGCGGGGGCCAAGGCTCCTACAATGAGCAGTTCTTC. Translated: CAINSGGQGSYNEQFF. Full variable domain (missing parts from reference TRBV28 and TRBJ2-1): DVKVTQSSRYLVKRTGEKVFLECVQDMDHENMFWYRQDPGLGLRLIYFSYDVKMKEKGDIPEGYSVSREKKERFSLILESASTNQTSMYLCAINSGGQGSYNEQFFGPGTRLTVL.

This clonotype has a handful of counts. V is TRBV6-2 or TRBV6-3 and J is TRBJ2-1; 9 nucleotides match TRBD2. Losses at the gene ends were 8 bases for V and 5 bases for J; bases not matched to a gene: 7. Germline V lookup: CDR1 MNHEY, CDR2 SVGEGT. The length of the CDR3 is 14 residues. The CDR3 DNA follows: TGTGCCAGCGGACTAGCGAGCATTGACAATGAGCAGTTCTTC. This encodes CASGLASIDNEQFF.

The J gene is TRBJ2-5, the V gene TRBV12-3 or TRBV12-4; 7 positions agree with TRBD2. The CDR3 has 17 amino acids. Trimming took 4 bases from V and 5 from J; bases not matched to a gene: 16. The CDR3 DNA sequence: TGTGCCAGCAGTTCCTCGGGTGGGGCGGGAGAGGCCGAGACCCAGTACTTC. Amino acid sequence: CASSSSGGAGEAETQYF.

This rearrangement joins TRBV27 to TRBJ2-7, with 9 bases matching TRBD1. Germline V gene sequence: CDR1 MNHEY, CDR2 SMNVEV (reference sequence). J lost 1 base, V lost 4 bases, and 8 bases had no gene match. CDR3 length: 16 residues. CDR3 nucleotide sequence: TGTGCCAGCAGTTCAGGGACAGGGCTTAAATCCTACGAGCAGTACTTC. Translation gives CASSSGTGLKSYEQYF.

This clonotype appeared many times. The J gene is TRBJ1-2, the V gene TRBV12-3 or TRBV12-4; 7 bases align to TRBD1. The CDR3 loop spans 15 amino acids. Unmatched junction bases numbered 8, after V lost 2 bases and J lost 5 bases. The CDR3 protein is CASSLIPGQDYGYTF. DNA of the CDR3: TGTGCCAGCAGTTTAATCCCCGGACAGGATTATGGCTACACCTTC.

This clonotype was seen a handful of times. V is TRBV3-1 and J is TRBJ2-3; the match to TRBD2 covers 8 bases. The ends lost 4 bases at V and 4 bases at J; junction bases unmatched: 10. This CDR3 comprises 16 residues. Germline V CDR1 and CDR2: LGHDT, YNNKEL (reference sequence). CDR3 residues: CASSLTTGGQADTQYF. The CDR3 DNA sequence: TGTGCCAGCAGCCTCACAACGGGGGGGCAGGCAGATACGCAGTATTTT.

The chain employs TRBV5-1 and TRBJ2-1; D is perhaps TRBD1 (5 bases). The CDR3 sequence is 12 residues long. From germline, CDR1 is SGHRS and CDR2 YFSETQ. Trimming shortened V by 6 bases and J by 4 bases, and 8 bases separated the two germline ends. CDR3 bases: TGCGCCAGCACAGGGCAGTACAATGAGCAGTTCTTC. Encoded protein: CASTGQYNEQFF.

This clonotype was recorded many times. The chain couples TRBV12-3 or TRBV12-4 to TRBJ2-5; 8 bases map to TRBD2. V shed 4 bases and J 2 bases; nucleotides not matched to a gene: 3. The CDR3 length is 14 residues. The CDR3 region is CASSSSGLQETQYF. The CDR3 DNA is TGTGCCAGCAGTTCTAGCGGGCTACAAGAGACCCAGTACTTC.

This clonotype was observed a few times. The CDR3, as DNA: TGTGCCAGCAGCTTGGGACCGGGACAGGGGCAAGAGACCCAGTACTTC. The encoded protein is CASSLGPGQGQETQYF. This chain connects TRBV5-5 to TRBJ2-5; 10 bases match TRBD1. The CDR3 spans 16 residues. Germline assignment: CDR1 SGHKS and CDR2 YYEKEE (reference sequence). J lost 2 bases, V lost 0 bases, and 4 bases had no gene match.

This clonotype was found a few times. J is TRBJ1-5 and V is TRBV20-1, with D possibly being TRBD1 (5 bases). The CDR3 has 12 amino acids. V shed 7 bases and J shed 5 bases, with 12 bases lying between them. Germline values: CDR1 DFQATT, CDR2 SNEGSKA (reference sequence). The chain's CDR3 is CSGGGGDQPQHF. The DNA for the CDR3 is TGCAGTGGTGGCGGGGGGGATCAGCCCCAGCATTTT.

This clonotype has more than one count but fewer than ten. This chain joins TRBV11-2 and TRBJ2-1; D remains unclear. The CDR3 consists of 14 residues. The germline CDR1 and CDR2 sequences are SGHAT and FQNNGV. Trimming removed 5 bases from V and 9 bases from J, with 17 bases in between. The CDR3 DNA follows: TGTGCCAGCAGCCCTAGGGCACGGATGGCTGAGCAGTTCTTC. This translates into CASSPRARMAEQFF. Full variable domain (missing parts from reference TRBV11-2 and TRBJ2-1): EAGVAQSPRYKIIEKRQSVAFWCNPISGHATLYWYQQILGQGPKLLIQFQNNGVVDDSQLPKDRFSAERLKGVDSTLKIQPAKLEDSAVYLCASSPRARMAEQFFGPGTRLTVL.

This clonotype was observed a few times. The CDR3 nucleotides are TGTGCCAGCAGCTGGGTAGCGGACGCTGGTATTGAGCAGTTCTTC. Translating gives CASSWVADAGIEQFF. The rearrangement joins TRBV7-8 to TRBJ2-1, with D maybe TRBD2 (6 bases). The ends were cut back, 4 bases at V and 9 bases at J, with 19 bases in the middle. Germline V gene data show CDR1 as SGHVS and CDR2 as FQNEAQ. The CDR3 totals 15 residues.

The V and J genes are TRBV7-7 and TRBJ2-1; D unresolved. This CDR3 contains 13 residues. V was pared by 1 base and J by 10 bases, with 11 bases between. Germline V gives CDR1 SSHAT, CDR2 FNYEAQ (reference sequence). The CDR3 DNA reads TGTGCCAGCAGCTTAGAGGCGGCTAGAGAGCAGTTCTTC. It yields the protein CASSLEAAREQFF.

The gene calls are TRBV6-2 or TRBV6-3 and TRBJ1-2; 7 bases are a match to TRBD1. Germline lookup yields CDR1 MNHEY and CDR2 SVGEGT. The CDR3 is made up of 16 amino acids. V shed 6 bases, J shed 6 bases, and the junction held 16 bases outside the gene matches. The CDR3 sequence is CASRQTAGGVVHGYTF. The CDR3 DNA reads as TGTGCCAGCAGGCAAACGGCAGGGGGAGTGGTCCATGGCTACACCTTC.

This clonotype showed up just a few times. This sequence joins TRBV30 and TRBJ2-1, with a possible D match to TRBD2 (6 bases). With 0 bases removed from V and 9 bases from J, the gap between germline ends came to 12 bases. Germline-derived CDR1 and CDR2 are GTSNPN and SVGIG (reference sequence). This CDR3 has 13 amino acids. CDR3 DNA sequence: TGTGCCTGGAGTGTACTAATCGGGGGTGAGCAGTTCTTC. Protein product: CAWSVLIGGEQFF.

This clonotype has only one observation. The junction does not match germline at one end; this may be a read error. This sequence joins TRBV7-9 and TRBJ2-7, with 7 bases that match TRBD1. Germline-derived CDR1 and CDR2 are SEHNR and FQNEAQ (reference sequence). CDR3 length: 14 amino acids. For the CDR3, the DNA is TGTGCCGGCAGCAAAAGGGACAGCTCCTACGAGCAGTACTTC. Encoded protein: CAGSKRDSSYEQYF.

This clonotype has only a few counts. V gene TRBV28 combines with J gene TRBJ1-1; 7 positions match TRBD1. V gave up 5 bases and J gave up 5 bases; unmatched junction bases: 5. This CDR3 comprises 13 residues. CDR1 MDHEN and CDR2 SYDVKM come from the germline V gene. The CDR3 coding sequence is TGTGCCAGCAGTAAGACAGGGTGGACTGAAGCTTTCTTT. This gives the protein CASSKTGWTEAFF.

There are a few counts of this clonotype. The chain recombines TRBV10-3 with TRBJ2-1, with 9 bases fitting TRBD2. Germline V gene data show CDR1 as ENHRY and CDR2 as SYGVKD. The CDR3 is 16 residues long. V dropped 0 bases and J dropped 6; count of bases not matched to a gene: 6. CDR3 region: CAISESEGTSSNEQFF. The DNA of the CDR3 is TGTGCCATCAGTGAGTCGGAGGGGACTAGCTCCAATGAGCAGTTCTTC.

V is TRBV15 and J is TRBJ1-1; perhaps TRBD1 as D (6 bases). V lost 10 bases to trimming and J lost 4 bases, with 16 bases between them. Looked up from germline, CDR1 is LNHNV and CDR2 is YYDKDF (reference sequence). CDR3 length equals 13 residues. The chain's CDR3 is CAITRGLATEAFF. The CDR3 bases are TGTGCCATAACCCGGGGGCTAGCCACTGAAGCTTTCTTT.

CDR3 DNA sequence: TGTGCCAGCAGCTTAACCCCGAAGCAGTACTTC. Protein: CASSLTPKQYF. V and J are TRBV7-2 and TRBJ2-7; no firm D call. Trimming pared 2 bases from V and 8 bases from J, leaving 7 bases between. From germline, CDR1 is SGHTA and CDR2 FQGNSA. This CDR3 is built from 11 residues.

This sequence joins TRBV5-5 and TRBJ2-7, with D unresolved. Trimming pared 0 bases from V and 0 bases from J, leaving 13 bases between. This CDR3 is built from 16 residues. The V gene's germline CDR1 is SGHKS and CDR2 YYEKEE (reference sequence). The DNA of the CDR3 is TGTGCCAGCAGCTTGGCCTCGACGGTCAGCTCCTACGAGCAGTACTTC. Residues: CASSLASTVSSYEQYF.

V usage is TRBV20-1 and J usage is TRBJ2-3, with 7 nucleotides matching TRBD2. The CDR3 has 14 residues. The junction had 9 bases not matched to a gene; V was cut back by 6 bases and J by 3 bases. Germline V gene data show CDR1 as DFQATT and CDR2 as SNEGSKA (reference sequence). The CDR3 protein is CSAFLGRGTDTQYF. CDR3 DNA sequence: TGCAGTGCCTTCTTGGGGCGGGGGACAGATACGCAGTATTTT.

This clonotype was seen only a few times. The chain has TRBV28 and TRBJ2-1, with 8 bases matching TRBD2. The CDR3 covers 14 residues. Germline CDR1 and CDR2: MDHEN and SYDVKM. The V gene end was trimmed by 5 bases and the J gene end by 3 bases; junction bases not matched to a gene: 3. CDR3 amino acids: CASSQRESYNEQFF. As DNA, the CDR3 is TGTGCCAGCAGTCAGCGGGAGAGCTACAATGAGCAGTTCTTC.

In its sample, this clonotype was seen a few times. The rearrangement links TRBV10-3 to TRBJ2-7; maybe TRBD2 (6 bases). Trimming took off 3 bases at V and 3 bases at J, with 24 bases between the two ends. CDR1 and CDR2 from the germline V gene are ENHRY and SYGVKD. This CDR3 is built from 18 residues. The CDR3, as DNA: TGTGCCATCAGTGATCGGGACTTCTCCCCAGACAACAACTACGAGCAGTACTTC. It translates to CAISDRDFSPDNNYEQYF.

Only a few counts were recorded for this clonotype. V usage is TRBV6-2 or TRBV6-3 and J usage is TRBJ2-3; D unresolved. The germline gives CDR1 MNHEY, CDR2 SVGEGT. The CDR3 totals 12 residues. Trimming took off 5 bases at V and 9 bases at J, with 12 bases between the two ends. CDR3: CASSPASLTQYF. The CDR3 DNA is TGTGCCAGCAGTCCCGCTTCCCTCACGCAGTATTTT.